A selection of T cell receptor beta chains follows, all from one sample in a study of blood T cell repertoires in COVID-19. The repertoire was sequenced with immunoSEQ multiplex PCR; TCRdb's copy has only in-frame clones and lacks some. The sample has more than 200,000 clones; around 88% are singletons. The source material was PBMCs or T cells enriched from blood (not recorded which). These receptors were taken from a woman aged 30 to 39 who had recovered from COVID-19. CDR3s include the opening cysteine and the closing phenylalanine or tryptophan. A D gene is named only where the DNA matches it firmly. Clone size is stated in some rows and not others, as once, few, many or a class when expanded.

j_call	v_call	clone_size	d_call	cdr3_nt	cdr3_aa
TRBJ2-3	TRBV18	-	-	TGTGCCAGCTCACCACCCGTGGGGGGGGCACCAGATACGCAGTATTTT	CASSPPVGGAPDTQYF
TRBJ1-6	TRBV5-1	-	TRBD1	TGCGCCAGCAGCATGGGTCTGGGACAGGGGACTTCACCCCTCCACTTT	CASSMGLGQGTSPLHF
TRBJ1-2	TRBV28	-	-	TGTGCCAGCAGTTTATGGGACAGCTATGGCTACACCTTC	CASSLWDSYGYTF
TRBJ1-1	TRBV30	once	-	TGTGCCTGGAGGGCTTGGGGGGAAGGTGAAGCTTTCTTT	CAWRAWGEGEAFF
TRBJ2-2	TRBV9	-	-	TGTGCCAGCAGCGAGTGGACAGCGAACACCGGGGAGCTGTTTTTT	CASSEWTANTGELFF
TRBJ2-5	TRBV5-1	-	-	TGCGCCAGCAGCTTGGGCGAACAAGAGACCCAGTACTTC	CASSLGEQETQYF
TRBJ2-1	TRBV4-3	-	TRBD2	TGCGCCAGCAGCCAAGGACTAGCGGACCACAATGAGCAGTTCTTC	CASSQGLADHNEQFF
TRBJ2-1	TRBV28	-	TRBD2	TGTGCCAGCAGTTTACCCTGGAGGGAGGGCCTCTATGAGCAGTTCTTC	CASSLPWREGLYEQFF
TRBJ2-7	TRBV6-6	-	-	TGTGCCAGCAGTTACTCGAGGGGGGGGAGTCAGTACTTC	CASSYSRGGSQYF
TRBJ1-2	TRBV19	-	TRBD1	TGTGCCAGTAGTCGGACAGGGCAGCTCAGCTATGGCTACACCTTC	CASSRTGQLSYGYTF
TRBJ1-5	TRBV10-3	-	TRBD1	TGTGCCATCTCCTCAACAGGGGACGGCAATCAGCCCCAGCATTTT	CAISSTGDGNQPQHF
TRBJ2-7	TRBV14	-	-	TGTGCCAGCAGCCAAGGGGGAGCGGAGCTAGGATACGAGCAGTACTTC	CASSQGGAELGYEQYF
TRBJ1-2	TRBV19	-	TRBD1	TGTGCCAGCCGAGAGGACAGGAATAACTATGGCTACACCTTC	CASREDRNNYGYTF
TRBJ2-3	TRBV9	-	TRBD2	TGTGCCAGCAGCGTAGCCGGGCGGGCGGGAGCATCCACAGATACGCAGTATTTT	CASSVAGRAGASTDTQYF
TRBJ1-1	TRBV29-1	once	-	TGCAGCGTTGAAGATCTGAGTGAAGCTTTCTTT	CSVEDLSEAFF
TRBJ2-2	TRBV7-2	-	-	TGTGCCAGCAGCTTGGGGCCGGGACTGAACACCGGGGAGCTGTTTTTT	CASSLGPGLNTGELFF
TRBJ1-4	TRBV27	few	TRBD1	TGTGCCAGCATGGGGACAGTCTCGAATGAAAAACTGTTTTTT	CASMGTVSNEKLFF
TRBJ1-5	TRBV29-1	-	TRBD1	TGCAGCGTTGGAGACAGGGGGGTTTTAGGGCCCCAGCATTTT	CSVGDRGVLGPQHF
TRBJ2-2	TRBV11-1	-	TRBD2	TGTGCCAGCAGCCAGCGGGAGGTACGAAACGGGGAGCTGTTTTTT	CASSQREVRNGELFF
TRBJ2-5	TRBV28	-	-	TGTGCCAGCAGTTTAGGTGTTCGGGGGGCCTTCCAAGAGACCCAGTACTTC	CASSLGVRGAFQETQYF
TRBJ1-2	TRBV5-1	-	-	TGCGCCAGCAGCTTGGAGCCCCAAGGCTATACAGGGATGGGTGGCTACACCTTC	CASSLEPQGYTGMGGYTF
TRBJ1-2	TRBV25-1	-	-	TGTGCCAGCAGCGGCCGGGGGGGTTCAAGTGGCTACACCTTC	CASSGRGGSSGYTF
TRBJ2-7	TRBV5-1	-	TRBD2	TGCGCCAGCAGCTTGGAAGGAACTAGCGGGTTTAGGGAGCAGTACTTC	CASSLEGTSGFREQYF
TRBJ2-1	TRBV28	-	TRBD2	TGTGCCAGCGGGCGGGAGGCGTCCTACAATGAGCAGTTCTTC	CASGREASYNEQFF
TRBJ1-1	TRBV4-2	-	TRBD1	TGTGCCAGCAGCCGCCCCGGACAGGGAGAGACTGAAGCTTTCTTT	CASSRPGQGETEAFF
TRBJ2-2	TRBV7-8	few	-	TGTGCCAGCAGCCTTAGGGACAACGCGAACACCGGGGAGCTGTTTTTT	CASSLRDNANTGELFF
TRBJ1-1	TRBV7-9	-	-	TGTGCCAGCAGCTTTCTACTCAACACTGAAGCTTTCTTT	CASSFLLNTEAFF
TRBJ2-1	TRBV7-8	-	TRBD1	TGTGCCAGCAGCTTAGTCTCGGGGACAGGGTGGAATGAGCAGTTCTTC	CASSLVSGTGWNEQFF
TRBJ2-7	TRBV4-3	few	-	TGCGCCAGCAGCCAAGATCGATTCGGCTACGAGCAGTACTTC	CASSQDRFGYEQYF
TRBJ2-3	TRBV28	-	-	TGTGCCAGTACGTCCAGGGGAACAGATACGCAGTATTTT	CASTSRGTDTQYF
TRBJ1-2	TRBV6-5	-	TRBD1	TGTGCCAGTTACAACAGGGGGAGTTATGGCTACACCTTC	CASYNRGSYGYTF
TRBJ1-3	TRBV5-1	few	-	TGCGCCAGCAGCCAGGGCTTTGGGGCGCTGAGCTCTGGAAACACCATATATTTT	CASSQGFGALSSGNTIYF
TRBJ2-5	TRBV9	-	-	TGTGCCAGCAGCGTTCGGGACTCTGGGACCCAGTACTTC	CASSVRDSGTQYF
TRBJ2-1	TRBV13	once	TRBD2	TGTGCCAGCAGCTTAGGATCGTGGTTAGCGGGAGCCCCGAGCTCCTACAATGAGCAGTTCTTC	CASSLGSWLAGAPSSYNEQFF
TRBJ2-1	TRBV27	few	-	TGTGCCAGCAGTTTAGGTAGCCTCAATGAGCAGTTCTTC	CASSLGSLNEQFF
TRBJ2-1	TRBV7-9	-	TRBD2	TGTGCCAGCAGCTTGGAACTAGCGGGGCCTAATGAGCAGTTCTTC	CASSLELAGPNEQFF
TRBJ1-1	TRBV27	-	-	TGTGCCAGCACCCTACGGGGAGGTGGGACTGAAGCTTTCTTT	CASTLRGGGTEAFF
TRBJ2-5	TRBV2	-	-	TGTGCCAGCGCCCGAGGGGCTAGCGTTTCGGAGACCCAGTACTTC	CASARGASVSETQYF
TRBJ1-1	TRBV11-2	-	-	TGTGCCAGCAGCCCCACAGTGAACACTGAAGCTTTCTTT	CASSPTVNTEAFF
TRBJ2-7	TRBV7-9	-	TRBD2	TGTGCCAGCAGGTCCCTGGCGGCGGGAGCGTGGGAGCAGTACTTC	CASRSLAAGAWEQYF
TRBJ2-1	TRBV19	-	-	TGTGCCAGTAGTATCGGTCTGAATAATGAGCAGTTCTTC	CASSIGLNNEQFF
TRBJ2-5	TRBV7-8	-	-	TGTGCCAGCAGCCCTGAGCGGGCCCAAGAGACCCAGTACTTC	CASSPERAQETQYF
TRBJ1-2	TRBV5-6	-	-	TGTGCCAGCAGCTTGGGGACTTTGTATGGCTACACCTTC	CASSLGTLYGYTF
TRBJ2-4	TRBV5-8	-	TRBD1	TGTGCCAGCAGCTGGGGACAGGGCGGAAACATTCAGTACTTC	CASSWGQGGNIQYF
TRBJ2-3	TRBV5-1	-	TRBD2	TGCGCCAGCAGCTCGAAGACGACTAGCGGGGGCACAGATACGCAGTATTTT	CASSSKTTSGGTDTQYF
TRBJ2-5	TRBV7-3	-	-	TGTGCCAGCAGCGCAACAGGGTTTCAAGAGACCCAGTACTTC	CASSATGFQETQYF
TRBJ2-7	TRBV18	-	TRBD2	TGTGCCAGCTCACCGCCCAGACTAGCGGGAGAAGAAAGGCTCTACGAGCAGTACTTC	CASSPPRLAGEERLYEQYF
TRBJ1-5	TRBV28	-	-	TGTGCCAGCAGTCAAGGGACACTGAGTAATCAGCCCCAGCATTTT	CASSQGTLSNQPQHF
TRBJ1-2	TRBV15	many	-	TGTGCCACCAGCAGGGAATTTAGGAGCTATGGCTACACCTTC	CATSREFRSYGYTF
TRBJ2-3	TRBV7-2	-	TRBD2	TGTGCCAGCAGCTCCAGACTAGCGGGAGTGACAGATACGCAGTATTTT	CASSSRLAGVTDTQYF
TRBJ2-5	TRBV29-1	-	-	TGCAGCGTTGAATACTGGTCAGGGCAAGAGACCCAGTACTTC	CSVEYWSGQETQYF
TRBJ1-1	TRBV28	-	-	TGTGCCAGCAGAGTACAGGGAGTGGGGAACACTGAAGCTTTCTTT	CASRVQGVGNTEAFF
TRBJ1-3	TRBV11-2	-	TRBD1	TGTGCCAGCAGCCAACGACAGGGCTCTGGAAACACCATATATTTT	CASSQRQGSGNTIYF
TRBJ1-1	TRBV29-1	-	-	TGCAGCGTTGCACGGGACACGAACACTGAAGCTTTCTTT	CSVARDTNTEAFF
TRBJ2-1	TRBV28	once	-	TGTGCCAGCAGTTTATACGGTAGCTCCTACAATGAGCAGTTCTTC	CASSLYGSSYNEQFF
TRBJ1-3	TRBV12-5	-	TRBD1	TGTGCTAGTGGCCAGACAGGGTCCGGAAACACCATATATTTT	CASGQTGSGNTIYF
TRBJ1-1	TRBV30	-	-	TGTGCCTGGAGCCGTCCTACCGGGATGAACACTGAAGCTTTCTTT	CAWSRPTGMNTEAFF